This T cell receptor (beta chain) was documented in a study of beta chain features in type 1 diabetes. Turning to this clone: Its antigen is unknown.

Germline loops: CDR1 SGDLS, CDR2 YYNGEE. The V end was cut by 1 base, the J end by 5 bases, with 10 bases between. This CDR3 contains 14 residues. The study's findings and limits: Naive, central memory and Treg TCRB repertoires appeared more alike in patients than in healthy donors. Shorter TCRB CDR3s, moderately but significantly so, marked every one of the four CD4+ subsets in Type 1 diabetes patients.

The entirety of the isolated RNA underwent reverse transcription, so expressed TCRB transcripts were sequenced. Sequencing used immunoSEQ multiplex PCR; TCRdb keeps in-frame clones, though not all of them. The data show 600,000 to 700,000 clones, 9.5% to 15% seen once. The gene calls are TRBV9 and TRBJ1-5; the D is unclear. The sequence was collected from a man aged 25 to 40 with type 1 diabetes. What was sequenced was naive CD4+ T cells from blood. The CDR3 spells CASSVSPLDQPQHF. In DNA, the CDR3 is TGTGCCAGCAGCGTATCTCCCCTTGATCAGCCCCAGCATTTT.